This T cell receptor (beta chain) was observed in a study of T-cell memory formation after mild COVID-19. Study details: In these data, TCR clusters were largely donor specific. The study's findings and limits: CD4+ clones that contracted lay mainly in CM and EM; CD8+ ones lay in EMRA.

Constant-segment primers served in 5'RACE that generated TCR alpha and TCR beta cDNA libraries bearing sample barcodes and UMIs. Each CDR3 protein is one row after TCRdb ran MiXCR on the 5' RACE reads. The sample yields 170,000 or so distinct CDR3 sequences, roughly 23% seen once. This clonotype was detected a few times. Its antigen is not identified. The germline V gene encodes CDR1 LNHNV and CDR2 YYDKDF (reference sequence). The V gene end was trimmed by 3 bases and the J gene end by 10 bases; junction bases not matched to a gene: 11. This CDR3 has 14 amino acids. The receptor's source is an adult woman who had mild COVID-19 (a few samples of this study predate the infection). Cell type and time point are not known. Sequencing input: PBMCs or a T cell subset sorted from them (not recorded which). The V gene is TRBV15, the J gene TRBJ1-2; 7 nucleotides agree with TRBD1. CDR3 nucleotides: TGTGCCACCAGCAGGATAGGGACAGCGAAGGACTACACCTTC. Translated, it gives CATSRIGTAKDYTF.